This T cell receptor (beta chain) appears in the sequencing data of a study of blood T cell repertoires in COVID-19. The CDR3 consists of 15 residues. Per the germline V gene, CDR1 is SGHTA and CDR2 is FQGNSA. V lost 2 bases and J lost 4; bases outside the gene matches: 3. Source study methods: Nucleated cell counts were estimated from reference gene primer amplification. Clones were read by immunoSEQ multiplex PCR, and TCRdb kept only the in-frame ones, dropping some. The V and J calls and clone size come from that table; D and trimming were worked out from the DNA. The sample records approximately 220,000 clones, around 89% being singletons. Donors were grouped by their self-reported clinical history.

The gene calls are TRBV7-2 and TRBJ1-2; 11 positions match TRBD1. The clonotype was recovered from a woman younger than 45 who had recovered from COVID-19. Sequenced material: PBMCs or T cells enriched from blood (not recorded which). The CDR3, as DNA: TGTGCCAGCAGCTTATGGACAGGGGGCTTCTATGGCTACACCTTC. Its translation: CASSLWTGGFYGYTF.